The source of this TCR beta chain is a study of shared clonotypes between healthy human individuals. This clone was counted a single time. Naive CD8 isolation took CD45RO-negative cells positively selected for CCR7 and excluded terminally differentiated effector memory CD45RA+ cells. Produced via immunoSEQ multiplex PCR; TCRdb's table is partial and in-frame only. The sample contains 2 million to 2.5 million clones, about 92% of which appear only once. Per the germline V gene, CDR1 is MDHEN and CDR2 is SYDVKM. Trimming cost V 7 bases and J 1 base, with 10 bases left between them. The CDR3 loop spans 13 amino acids.

The rearrangement links TRBV28 to TRBJ1-1; D remains ambiguous. Sequenced input: naive CD8+ T cells from PBMCs. The origin of this receptor is a man between 18 and 35 years old in good health. Some clones in this sample may be carry-over from other donors' samples. The CDR3 region has the DNA TGTGCCAGCAAGAGGCGGCAGAACACTGAAGCTTTCTTT. It specifies CASKRRQNTEAFF.